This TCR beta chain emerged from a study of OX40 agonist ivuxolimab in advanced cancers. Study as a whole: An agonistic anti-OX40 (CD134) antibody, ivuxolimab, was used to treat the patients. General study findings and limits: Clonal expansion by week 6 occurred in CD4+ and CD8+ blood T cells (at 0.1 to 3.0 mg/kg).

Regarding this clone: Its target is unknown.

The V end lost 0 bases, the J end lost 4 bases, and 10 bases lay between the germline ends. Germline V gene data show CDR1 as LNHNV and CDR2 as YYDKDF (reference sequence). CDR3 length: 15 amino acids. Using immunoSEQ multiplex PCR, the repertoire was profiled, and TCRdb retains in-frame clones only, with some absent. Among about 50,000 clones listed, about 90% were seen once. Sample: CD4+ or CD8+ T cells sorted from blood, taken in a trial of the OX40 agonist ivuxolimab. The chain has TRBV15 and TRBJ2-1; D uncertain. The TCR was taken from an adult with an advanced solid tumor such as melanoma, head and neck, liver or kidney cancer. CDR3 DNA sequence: TGTGCCACCAGCAGAGATATTGGGTCTTACAATGAGCAGTTCTTC. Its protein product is CATSRDIGSYNEQFF.